This T cell receptor (beta chain) originates from a study of T cell repertoires in ileal Crohn's disease. The CDR3 sequence is 15 residues long. With 0 bases clipped from V and 3 bases from J, the junction kept 2 bases outside the gene matches. Germline V gives CDR1 SGHAT, CDR2 FQNNGV. This table comes from immunoSEQ multiplex PCR, and its TCRdb copy is limited to in-frame clones, with some not included. The table records fewer than 300 clones, around 90% of them present only once. Time point in this sample: neoterminal ileum biopsy at postoperative endoscopy, about 6 months after surgery. This chain connects TRBV11-2 to TRBJ2-7, with TRBD2 matching 10 bases. Sequenced: ileal tissue. This TCR came from an adult with Crohn's disease. This CDR3 reads CASSLELAGDYEQYF. For the CDR3, the DNA is TGTGCCAGCAGCTTAGAGCTAGCGGGGGACTACGAGCAGTACTTC.